A selection of T cell receptor beta chains follows, all from one sample in a study of T-cell memory formation after mild COVID-19. TCRdb ran MiXCR on the 5' RACE reads and lists one entry per CDR3 protein. The repertoire has 350,000 to 400,000 distinct CDR3 sequences, around 21% of them found once; the top ten carry approximately 13%. The sequenced sample was PBMCs or a T cell subset sorted from them (not recorded which). The origin of the receptors is an adult woman who had mild COVID-19 (a few samples of this study predate the infection). Cell type and time point are not known. Both conserved end residues are part of each CDR3. A D gene is named only where the DNA matches it firmly. Only some rows state a clone size, as once, few, many or a class for expanded clones.

D gene: TRBD1; clone size: -; J gene: TRBJ1-2; CDR3 length: 11; V gene: TRBV29-1; CDR3 protein: CSDDRVYGYTF; CDR3 DNA: TGCAGCGACGACAGGGTATATGGCTACACCTTC
D gene: TRBD2; clone size: many; J gene: TRBJ2-1; CDR3 length: 17; V gene: TRBV4-1; CDR3 protein: CASSQDPRTSGLNEQFF; CDR3 DNA: TGCGCCAGCAGCCAAGATCCCCGGACTAGCGGCTTAAATGAGCAGTTCTTC
D gene: -; clone size: -; J gene: TRBJ2-3; CDR3 length: 15; V gene: TRBV9; CDR3 protein: CASSVEWVSWDTQYF; CDR3 DNA: TGTGCCAGCAGCGTAGAATGGGTATCCTGGGATACGCAGTATTTT
D gene: -; clone size: -; J gene: TRBJ2-1; CDR3 length: 16; V gene: TRBV24-1; CDR3 protein: CATSDPGGSPYNEQFF; CDR3 DNA: TGTGCCACCAGTGATCCTGGGGGGTCCCCCTACAATGAGCAGTTCTTC
D gene: -; clone size: -; J gene: TRBJ2-7; CDR3 length: 12; V gene: TRBV12-3/TRBV12-4; CDR3 protein: CASTRESGEQYF; CDR3 DNA: TGTGCCAGCACCCGGGAGTCGGGGGAGCAGTACTTC
D gene: TRBD1; clone size: -; J gene: TRBJ2-6; CDR3 length: 17; V gene: TRBV15; CDR3 protein: CATSSGTGNSGANVLTF; CDR3 DNA: TGTGCCACCAGCAGCGGGACAGGAAACTCTGGGGCCAACGTCCTGACTTTC
D gene: -; clone size: few; J gene: TRBJ1-2; CDR3 length: 13; V gene: TRBV2; CDR3 protein: CATITDTAYGYTF; CDR3 DNA: TGTGCCACCATAACGGACACCGCCTATGGCTACACCTTC
D gene: -; clone size: many; J gene: TRBJ2-1; CDR3 length: 11; V gene: TRBV20-1; CDR3 protein: CSARSGFEQFF; CDR3 DNA: TGCAGTGCTAGATCGGGGTTTGAGCAGTTCTTC
D gene: TRBD2; clone size: -; J gene: TRBJ2-3; CDR3 length: 16; V gene: TRBV30; CDR3 protein: CAWSTRLAGLLVTQYF; CDR3 DNA: TGTGCCTGGAGTACACGACTAGCGGGTTTGCTGGTTACGCAGTATTTT
D gene: -; clone size: -; J gene: TRBJ2-5; CDR3 length: 14; V gene: TRBV29-1; CDR3 protein: CSVTSLGSQETQYF; CDR3 DNA: TGCAGCGTTACATCGCTAGGTTCTCAAGAGACCCAGTACTTC
D gene: -; clone size: few; J gene: TRBJ2-2; CDR3 length: 14; V gene: TRBV10-3; CDR3 protein: CAISPQGNTGELFF; CDR3 DNA: TGTGCCATCAGCCCCCAGGGAAACACCGGGGAGCTGTTTTTT
D gene: TRBD2; clone size: -; J gene: TRBJ2-1; CDR3 length: 18; V gene: TRBV2; CDR3 protein: CASTPGTSGGRSYNEQFF; CDR3 DNA: TGTGCCAGCACCCCCGGGACTAGCGGGGGGCGCTCCTACAATGAGCAGTTCTTC
D gene: -; clone size: many; J gene: TRBJ2-1; CDR3 length: 13; V gene: TRBV11-2; CDR3 protein: CASSLGLHNEQFF; CDR3 DNA: TGTGCCAGCAGCTTAGGACTACACAATGAGCAGTTCTTC
D gene: TRBD1; clone size: -; J gene: TRBJ2-7; CDR3 length: 14; V gene: TRBV18; CDR3 protein: CASSSRDRVYEQYF; CDR3 DNA: TGTGCCAGCTCATCCCGGGACAGGGTCTACGAGCAGTACTTC
D gene: -; clone size: few; J gene: TRBJ1-5; CDR3 length: 15; V gene: TRBV12-3/TRBV12-4; CDR3 protein: CASSSSKSYHQPQHF; CDR3 DNA: -
D gene: TRBD2; clone size: -; J gene: TRBJ2-1; CDR3 length: 14; V gene: TRBV3-1; CDR3 protein: CASSQIAGGPRQFF; CDR3 DNA: TGTGCCAGCAGCCAGATAGCGGGAGGGCCTCGGCAGTTCTTC
D gene: -; clone size: -; J gene: TRBJ2-7; CDR3 length: 14; V gene: TRBV12-3/TRBV12-4; CDR3 protein: CASSLGEGPYEQYF; CDR3 DNA: TGTGCCAGCAGTTTGGGTGAAGGCCCCTACGAGCAGTACTTC
D gene: TRBD2; clone size: -; J gene: TRBJ2-7; CDR3 length: 15; V gene: TRBV7-9; CDR3 protein: CASSSDSGPTYEQYF; CDR3 DNA: TGTGCCAGCAGCTCCGATAGCGGGCCTACCTACGAGCAGTACTTC
D gene: TRBD1; clone size: -; J gene: TRBJ1-2; CDR3 length: 14; V gene: TRBV7-9; CDR3 protein: CASSFGQVEAGYTF; CDR3 DNA: TGTGCCAGCAGCTTCGGACAGGTCGAGGCTGGCTACACCTTC
D gene: -; clone size: few; J gene: TRBJ1-2; CDR3 length: 13; V gene: TRBV12-3/TRBV12-4; CDR3 protein: CASSRGVNYGYTF; CDR3 DNA: TGTGCCAGCAGCCGGGGGGTTAACTATGGCTACACCTTC
D gene: -; clone size: many; J gene: TRBJ1-1; CDR3 length: 11; V gene: TRBV7-9; CDR3 protein: CASSPEAEAFF; CDR3 DNA: TGTGCCAGCAGCCCCGAAGCTGAAGCTTTCTTT
D gene: TRBD1; clone size: -; J gene: TRBJ1-4; CDR3 length: 15; V gene: TRBV5-1; CDR3 protein: CASSSQGTTNEKLFF; CDR3 DNA: TGTGCCAGCAGTTCACAGGGGACAACTAATGAAAAACTGTTTTTT
D gene: -; clone size: many; J gene: TRBJ1-1; CDR3 length: 14; V gene: TRBV7-3; CDR3 protein: CASSLTGGGTEAFF; CDR3 DNA: TGTGCCAGCAGCTTGACGGGGGGTGGCACTGAAGCTTTCTTT
D gene: -; clone size: few; J gene: TRBJ2-5; CDR3 length: 13; V gene: TRBV7-9; CDR3 protein: CASSLVARETQYF; CDR3 DNA: TGTGCCAGCAGCTTAGTAGCGAGAGAGACCCAGTACTTC
D gene: -; clone size: few; J gene: TRBJ2-1; CDR3 length: 13; V gene: TRBV12-3/TRBV12-4; CDR3 protein: CASSVLGRHEQFF; CDR3 DNA: TGTGCCAGCAGTGTCCTCGGGCGGCATGAGCAGTTCTTC
D gene: -; clone size: -; J gene: TRBJ2-3; CDR3 length: 14; V gene: TRBV7-9; CDR3 protein: CASRLAMWGDTQYF; CDR3 DNA: TGTGCCAGCAGATTAGCTATGTGGGGAGATACGCAGTATTTT